Listed below are T cell receptor beta chains from one sample, sequenced in a study of type 1 and type 2 diabetes patients. TCRdb analysed the multiplex PCR reads with MiXCR anew, one entry per CDR3 protein. The sample lists fewer than 350,000 distinct CDR3 sequences, roughly 50% occurring once. Input material: peripheral blood mononuclear cells (PBMCs). These receptors were obtained from a man younger than 35 with type 2 diabetes. The CDR3 runs from the conserved cysteine through the conserved F or W. D genes are given only for firm matches. Clone size is shown for a subset of rows, as once, few, many or a class of expanded clone.

j_call: TRBJ2-1; d_call: .; v_call: TRBV7-8; clone_size: .; cdr3_nt: TGTGCCAGCAGCCCCGATGTCCCGGGACCCCGAGGGCATGAGCAGTTCTTC; cdr3_aa: CASSPDVPGPRGHEQFF
j_call: TRBJ2-7; d_call: TRBD1; v_call: TRBV27; clone_size: .; cdr3_nt: TGTGCCAGCAGTCAGACAGGGGGCAGGGACGAGCAGTACTTC; cdr3_aa: CASSQTGGRDEQYF
j_call: TRBJ2-1; d_call: .; v_call: TRBV5-1; clone_size: few; cdr3_nt: TGCGCCAGCAGCATGACAGGTTCTAATGAGCAGTTCTTC; cdr3_aa: CASSMTGSNEQFF
j_call: TRBJ2-2; d_call: .; v_call: TRBV19; clone_size: .; cdr3_nt: TGTGCCAGCAGTTTGGGTACGAGCGGGGAGCTGTTTTTT; cdr3_aa: CASSLGTSGELFF
j_call: TRBJ1-1; d_call: .; v_call: TRBV19; clone_size: .; cdr3_nt: TGTGCCAGTAGTATCGCTAGGGACACTGAAGCTTTCTTT; cdr3_aa: CASSIARDTEAFF
j_call: TRBJ2-2; d_call: .; v_call: TRBV20-1; clone_size: .; cdr3_nt: TGCAGTGCACCAAATACCGGCGGGGAGCTGCTTTTT; cdr3_aa: CSAPNTGGELLF
j_call: TRBJ2-1; d_call: TRBD1; v_call: TRBV6-2/TRBV6-3; clone_size: .; cdr3_nt: TGTGCCAGCAGTTACTCGACGGGGACAGGGGCCTACAATGAGCAGTTCTTC; cdr3_aa: CASSYSTGTGAYNEQFF
j_call: TRBJ2-2; d_call: .; v_call: TRBV2; clone_size: many; cdr3_nt: TGTGCCAGCGACGACTTGGCGCAGGGAACCGGGGAGCTGTTTTTT; cdr3_aa: CASDDLAQGTGELFF
j_call: TRBJ1-2; d_call: .; v_call: TRBV30; clone_size: many; cdr3_nt: TGTGCCTGGAGGACCGAAGTCTATGGCTACACCTTC; cdr3_aa: CAWRTEVYGYTF
j_call: TRBJ2-6; d_call: .; v_call: TRBV5-1; clone_size: few; cdr3_nt: TGCGCCAGCAGCCCCGCCTCCTCTGGGGCCAACGTCCTGACTTTC; cdr3_aa: CASSPASSGANVLTF
j_call: TRBJ1-2; d_call: .; v_call: TRBV27; clone_size: few; cdr3_nt: TGTGCCAGCAGTTTATCCTTGCAACACTATGGCTACACCTTC; cdr3_aa: CASSLSLQHYGYTF
j_call: TRBJ1-2; d_call: .; v_call: TRBV19; clone_size: few; cdr3_nt: TGTGCCAGTAGTACCACACTCGCCGGACAGCGAGATAACTATGGCTACACCTTC; cdr3_aa: CASSTTLAGQRDNYGYTF
j_call: TRBJ2-7; d_call: TRBD1; v_call: TRBV4-1; clone_size: .; cdr3_nt: TGCGCCAGCAGCCTGGGACAGGCCTCCTACGAGCAGTACTTC; cdr3_aa: CASSLGQASYEQYF
j_call: TRBJ2-2; d_call: TRBD1; v_call: TRBV10-2; clone_size: few; cdr3_nt: TGCGCCAGCAGTGCGGACGGACAGGGGGCCGCGAACACCGGGGAGCTGTTTTTT; cdr3_aa: CASSADGQGAANTGELFF
j_call: TRBJ1-2; d_call: .; v_call: TRBV25-1; clone_size: few; cdr3_nt: TGTGCCAGCAGTGACGATAGGCCCGGGGCTAGCTACACCTTC; cdr3_aa: CASSDDRPGASYTF
j_call: TRBJ2-7; d_call: TRBD2; v_call: TRBV5-1; clone_size: .; cdr3_nt: TGCGCCAGCAGCTTGGGAGGGACTACCCAGCACGAGCAGTACTTC; cdr3_aa: CASSLGGTTQHEQYF
j_call: TRBJ1-5; d_call: .; v_call: TRBV7-6; clone_size: .; cdr3_nt: TGTGCCAGAGTAGGCGATCAGCCCCAGCATTTT; cdr3_aa: CARVGDQPQHF
j_call: TRBJ2-3; d_call: .; v_call: TRBV27; clone_size: .; cdr3_nt: TGTGCCAGCAGCGAACTGGGGGTCACAGATACGCAGTATTTT; cdr3_aa: CASSELGVTDTQYF
j_call: TRBJ2-7; d_call: TRBD1; v_call: TRBV29-1; clone_size: .; cdr3_nt: TGCAGCGTTAAGGGACAGGGGGTAGGCGAGCAGTACTTC; cdr3_aa: CSVKGQGVGEQYF
j_call: TRBJ1-5; d_call: TRBD1; v_call: TRBV7-2; clone_size: few; cdr3_nt: TGTGCCAGCAGCTTAAGGGGGCCTAGTCAGCCCCAGCATTTT; cdr3_aa: CASSLRGPSQPQHF
j_call: TRBJ2-5; d_call: .; v_call: TRBV2; clone_size: many; cdr3_nt: TGTGCCAGCAGTGATCCAGGCCAAGAGACCCAGTACTTC; cdr3_aa: CASSDPGQETQYF
j_call: TRBJ2-1; d_call: TRBD2; v_call: TRBV24-1; clone_size: .; cdr3_nt: TGTGCCACCAGTGTCCTAGGACTAGCGGGAGTATATGAGCAGTTCTTC; cdr3_aa: CATSVLGLAGVYEQFF
j_call: TRBJ2-2; d_call: .; v_call: TRBV2; clone_size: .; cdr3_nt: TGTGCCAGCAGTGAAAACCTGAACACCGGGGAGCTGTTTTTT; cdr3_aa: CASSENLNTGELFF
j_call: TRBJ2-7; d_call: TRBD1; v_call: TRBV20-1; clone_size: .; cdr3_nt: TGCAGTGCTAGGGGGACCAGACAGGGTACCTACGAGCAGTACTTC; cdr3_aa: CSARGTRQGTYEQYF
j_call: TRBJ2-1; d_call: TRBD1; v_call: TRBV6-6; clone_size: .; cdr3_nt: TGTGCCAGCAGTCGGGACAGAAAAAACCCCTACAATGAGCAGTTCTTC; cdr3_aa: CASSRDRKNPYNEQFF
j_call: TRBJ1-4; d_call: .; v_call: TRBV28; clone_size: .; cdr3_nt: TGTGCCAGCCCAGGACCTGCAACTAATGAAAAACTGTTTTTT; cdr3_aa: CASPGPATNEKLFF
j_call: TRBJ2-3; d_call: TRBD1; v_call: TRBV20-1; clone_size: .; cdr3_nt: TGCAGTGCTAGGCCGGGACAGGGCACAGATACGCAGTATTTT; cdr3_aa: CSARPGQGTDTQYF
j_call: TRBJ2-7; d_call: TRBD2; v_call: TRBV7-3; clone_size: .; cdr3_nt: TGTGCCAGCAGCAGGGGACTAGCGGGAGACGAGCAGTACTTC; cdr3_aa: CASSRGLAGDEQYF
j_call: TRBJ1-6; d_call: TRBD1; v_call: TRBV20-1; clone_size: .; cdr3_nt: TGCAGTGCTAGAGATCCGGGACAGCCATATAATTCACCCCTCCACTTT; cdr3_aa: CSARDPGQPYNSPLHF
j_call: TRBJ2-2; d_call: .; v_call: TRBV6-6; clone_size: .; cdr3_nt: TGTGCCAGCAACTTAGGTGGCGGCAGAAGTACCGGGGAGCTGTTTTTT; cdr3_aa: CASNLGGGRSTGELFF
j_call: TRBJ1-5; d_call: TRBD1; v_call: TRBV19; clone_size: .; cdr3_nt: TGTGCCAGTATACAGGGGGCGTGGGGGTGTAGTCAGCCCCAGCATTTT; cdr3_aa: CASIQGAWGCSQPQHF
j_call: TRBJ2-7; d_call: .; v_call: TRBV13; clone_size: .; cdr3_nt: TGCGCCAGCAGCCAAGATCGGGGGCAGACCGGCGAGCAATACTTC; cdr3_aa: CASSQDRGQTGEQYF
j_call: TRBJ2-1; d_call: .; v_call: TRBV5-1; clone_size: .; cdr3_nt: TGCGCCAGCAGCTTGGGCGGGTCCAGCTCCTACAATGAGCAGTTCTTC; cdr3_aa: CASSLGGSSSYNEQFF
j_call: TRBJ1-1; d_call: TRBD1; v_call: TRBV9; clone_size: once; cdr3_nt: TGTGCCAGCAGCGTATCCGCTACAGGGGCCGAGAATACTGAAGCTTTCTTT; cdr3_aa: CASSVSATGAENTEAFF